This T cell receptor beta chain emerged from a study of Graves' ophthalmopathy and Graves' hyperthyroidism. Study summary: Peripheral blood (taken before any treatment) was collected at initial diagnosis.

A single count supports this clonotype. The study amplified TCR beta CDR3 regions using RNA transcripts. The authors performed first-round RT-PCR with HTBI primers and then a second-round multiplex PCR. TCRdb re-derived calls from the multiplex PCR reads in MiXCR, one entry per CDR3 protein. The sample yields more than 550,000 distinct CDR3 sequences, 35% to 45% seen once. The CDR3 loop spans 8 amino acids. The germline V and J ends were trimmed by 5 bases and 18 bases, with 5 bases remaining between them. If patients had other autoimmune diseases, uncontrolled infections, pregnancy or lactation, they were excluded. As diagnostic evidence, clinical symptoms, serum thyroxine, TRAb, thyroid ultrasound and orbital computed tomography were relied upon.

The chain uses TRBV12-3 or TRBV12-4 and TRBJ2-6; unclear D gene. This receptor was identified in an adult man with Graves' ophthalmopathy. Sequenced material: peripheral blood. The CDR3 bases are TGTGCCAGCAGTACCCGGACTTTC. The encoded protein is CASSTRTF.